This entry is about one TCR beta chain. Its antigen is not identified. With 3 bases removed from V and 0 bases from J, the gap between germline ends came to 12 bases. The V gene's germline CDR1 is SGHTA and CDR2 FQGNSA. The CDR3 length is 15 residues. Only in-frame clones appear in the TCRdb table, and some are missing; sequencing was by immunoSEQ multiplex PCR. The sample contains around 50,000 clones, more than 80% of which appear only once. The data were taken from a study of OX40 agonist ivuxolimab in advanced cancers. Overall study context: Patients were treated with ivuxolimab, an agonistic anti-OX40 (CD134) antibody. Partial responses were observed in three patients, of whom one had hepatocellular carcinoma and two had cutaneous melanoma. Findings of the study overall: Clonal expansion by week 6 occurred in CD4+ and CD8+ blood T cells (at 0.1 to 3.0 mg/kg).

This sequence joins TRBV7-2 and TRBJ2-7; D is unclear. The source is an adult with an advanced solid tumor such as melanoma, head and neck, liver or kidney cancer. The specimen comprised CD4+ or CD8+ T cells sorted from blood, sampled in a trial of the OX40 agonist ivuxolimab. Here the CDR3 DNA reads TGTGCCAGCAGCTTTCCCCCACCGAGCTCCTACGAGCAGTACTTC. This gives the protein CASSFPPPSSYEQYF.